Each of the 7 T cell receptor beta chains below was sequenced from the same sample in a study of blood T cell repertoires in COVID-19. Libraries were prepared by immunoSEQ multiplex PCR; TCRdb keeps only in-frame clonotypes and omits some of them. The sample includes 81,000 or so clones, 80% to 95% of them seen just once. Material: peripheral blood. These receptors all come from an older woman with active COVID-19.

The rearrangement links TRBV27 to TRBJ2-2, with a tentative D call TRBD1 (6 bases). Trimming took 4 bases from V and 3 from J, leaving 9 bases between them. Germline loops: CDR1 MNHEY, CDR2 SMNVEV (reference sequence). The CDR3 sequence is 14 residues long. The CDR3 region has the DNA TGTGCCAGCAGTTCTAGGACAGACACCGGGGAGCTGTTTTTT. Amino acid sequence: CASSSRTDTGELFF.

V gene TRBV2 combines with J gene TRBJ2-2; a possible D gene is TRBD1 (6 bases). The CDR3 totals 16 residues. From germline, CDR1 is SNHLY and CDR2 FYNNEI. Trimming removed 2 bases from V and 3 bases from J, with 13 bases in between. CDR3 DNA sequence: TGTGCCAGCAGTGAATGGGGGCAGGGCTACACCGGGGAGCTGTTTTTT. This encodes CASSEWGQGYTGELFF.

The V and J genes are TRBV12-3 or TRBV12-4 and TRBJ1-1; 9 nucleotides match TRBD1. Trimming cost V 10 bases and J 7 bases; bases outside gene matches: 4. This CDR3 is built from 11 residues. The CDR3 coding sequence is TGTGCCACCCGGGACAGGGTTGAAGCTTTCTTT. Encoded protein: CATRDRVEAFF.

The chain joins TRBV18 to TRBJ2-7; possibly TRBD1 for D (6 bases). The CDR3 consists of 17 residues. Trimming removed 1 base from V and 0 bases from J, with 16 bases in between. CDR1 is KGHSH and CDR2 is LQKENI in the germline V gene. CDR3 DNA sequence: TGTGCCAGCTCACCACGTGTCCCAGGGGACCACTCCTACGAGCAGTACTTC. Amino acids: CASSPRVPGDHSYEQYF. Full variable domain (rest looked up from reference TRBV18 and TRBJ2-7): NAGVMQNPRHLVRRRGQEARLRCSPMKGHSHVYWYRQLPEEGLKFMVYLQKENIIDESGMPKERFSAEFPKEGPSILRIQQVVRGDSAAYFCASSPRVPGDHSYEQYFGPGTRLTVT.

V gene TRBV16 combines with J gene TRBJ1-2; 8 bases align to TRBD1. This CDR3 has 15 amino acids. Germline lookup yields CDR1 KGHSY and CDR2 FQNENV. Trimming cost V 4 bases and J 5 bases; bases outside gene matches: 9. As DNA, the CDR3 is TGTGCCAGCAGCCCCCAGGGGGCCAGGGTGTATGGCTACACCTTC. It codes for CASSPQGARVYGYTF.

This chain uses TRBV11-3 with TRBJ2-7; 8 nucleotides match TRBD1. Germline V gene lookup returns CDR1 SGHNT and CDR2 YENEEA. The CDR3 runs 16 residues. Germline trimming cut 2 bases from V and 6 bases from J; bases unmatched to any gene: 12. The CDR3 DNA reads TGTGCCAGCAGCTTAATCCGACAGGGGACCCCTGTCGAGCAGTACTTC. This gives the protein CASSLIRQGTPVEQYF.

The CDR3 DNA reads as TGTGCCAGCAGCGTAAAACAGGCGAACACCGGGGAGCTGTTTTTT. Protein: CASSVKQANTGELFF. The rearrangement links TRBV9 to TRBJ2-2, with D maybe TRBD1 (5 bases). Germline V CDR1 and CDR2: SGDLS, YYNGEE. This CDR3 is 15 amino acids long. V dropped 1 base and J dropped 0 bases, with 7 bases sitting between them.